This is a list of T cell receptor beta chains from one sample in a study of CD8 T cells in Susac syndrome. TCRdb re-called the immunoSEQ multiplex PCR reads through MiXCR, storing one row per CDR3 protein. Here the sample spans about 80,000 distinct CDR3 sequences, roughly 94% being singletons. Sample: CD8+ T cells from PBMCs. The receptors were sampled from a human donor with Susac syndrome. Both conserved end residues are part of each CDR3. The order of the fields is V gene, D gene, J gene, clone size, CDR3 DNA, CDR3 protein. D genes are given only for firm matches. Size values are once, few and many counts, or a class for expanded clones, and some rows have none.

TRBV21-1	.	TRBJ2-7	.	TGTGCCAGCCCCAAACAGAACCCTAGGCTAGAGCAGTACTTC	CASPKQNPRLEQYF
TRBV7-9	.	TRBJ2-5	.	TGTGCCAGCAGCTTAGGGGATGAAAGGGGCCAGTACTTC	CASSLGDERGQYF
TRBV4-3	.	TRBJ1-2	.	TGCGCCAGCAGCCAATCCCATTTGGACGCGAGCTATGGCTACACCTTC	CASSQSHLDASYGYTF
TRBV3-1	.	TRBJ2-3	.	TGTGCCAGCAGCCAAGGTATACTAACAGATACGCAGTATTTT	CASSQGILTDTQYF
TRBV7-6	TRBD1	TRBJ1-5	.	TGTGCCAGCAGCGCAACCGGGACAGGGAGCAATCAGCCCCAGCATTTT	CASSATGTGSNQPQHF
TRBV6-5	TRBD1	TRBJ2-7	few	TGTGCCAGCAGTCTACAGGGGGGAACCTACGAGCAGTACTTC	CASSLQGGTYEQYF
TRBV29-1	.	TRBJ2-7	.	TGCAGCGTTGAAGTGAAGGTGGGCTCCTACGAGCAGTACTTC	CSVEVKVGSYEQYF
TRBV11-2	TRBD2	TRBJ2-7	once	TGTGCCAGCAGCTTAGGGGGAGGGAGCTCCTACGAGCAGTACTTC	CASSLGGGSSYEQYF
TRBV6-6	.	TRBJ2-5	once	TGTGCCAGCAGTTACCGCGAGGCCCAGTACTTC	CASSYREAQYF
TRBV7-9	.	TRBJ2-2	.	TGTGCCAGCAGCTTCCTTCAGGGCAGGAGCACCGGGGAGCTGTTTTTT	CASSFLQGRSTGELFF
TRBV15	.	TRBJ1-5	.	TGTGCCACCAGCAGAGATCGGGTCACTCAGCCCCAGCATTTT	CATSRDRVTQPQHF
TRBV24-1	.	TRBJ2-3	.	TGTGCCACCAGTTCCCCGGGGAGCCTCACAGATACGCAGTATTTT	CATSSPGSLTDTQYF
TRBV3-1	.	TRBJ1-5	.	TGTGCCAGCAGCCAAGATCCGTTCAGGGGTAGCAATCAGCCCCAGCATTTT	CASSQDPFRGSNQPQHF
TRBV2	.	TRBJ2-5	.	TGTGCCAGCAGAAATCTGCCGGGGGGCCGAGAGACCCAGTACTTC	CASRNLPGGRETQYF
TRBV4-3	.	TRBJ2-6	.	TGCGCCAGCAGCCAAGATGGCTTTGGGCGGGACAGTATATTCTCTGGGGCCAACGTCCTGACTTTC	CASSQDGFGRDSIFSGANVLTF
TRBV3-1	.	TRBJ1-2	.	TGTGCCAGCAGCCAGTTACGGGCGGCTAACTATGGCTACACCTTC	CASSQLRAANYGYTF
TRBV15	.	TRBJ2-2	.	TGTGCCACCAGCAGAGATGAAATCTACACCGGGGAGCTGTTTTTT	CATSRDEIYTGELFF
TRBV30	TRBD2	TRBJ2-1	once	TGTGCCTGGAGGGCGGGGGGCTACAATGAGCAGTTCTTC	CAWRAGGYNEQFF
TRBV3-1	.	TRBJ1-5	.	TGTGCCAGCAGCCAGGACCCCGGGGGACAGCCCCAGCATTTT	CASSQDPGGQPQHF
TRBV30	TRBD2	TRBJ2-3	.	TGTGCCTGGAGTGGACTAGCGGGAGGGACAGATACGCAGTATTTT	CAWSGLAGGTDTQYF
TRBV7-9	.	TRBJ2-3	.	TGTGCCAGCAGCTTAGGGCGCCGGACAGATACGCAGTATTTT	CASSLGRRTDTQYF
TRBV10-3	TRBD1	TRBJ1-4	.	TGTGCCAAAGACAGGGGGCAGCGGGAAAAACTGTTTTTT	CAKDRGQREKLFF
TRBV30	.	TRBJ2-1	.	TGTGCCTGGAGTGCGATAACAGAGAATGAGCAGTTCTTC	CAWSAITENEQFF
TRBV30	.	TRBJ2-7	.	TGTGCCTGGAGGAGAGGGGGAAGTTTAGGATACTACGAGCAGTACTTC	CAWRRGGSLGYYEQYF
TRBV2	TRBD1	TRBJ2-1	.	TGTGCCAGCAGTGCGGGACAGTCCTACAATGAGCAGTTCTTC	CASSAGQSYNEQFF
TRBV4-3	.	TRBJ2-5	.	TGCGCCAGCAGCCAAGAACACAGGGAGGGGGAGACCCAGTACTTC	CASSQEHREGETQYF
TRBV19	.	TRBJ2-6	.	TGTGCCAGTAGTAGGGGTGTTTCCGGGGCCAACGTCCTGACTTTC	CASSRGVSGANVLTF
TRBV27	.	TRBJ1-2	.	TGTGCCAGCAGTCCCGGGGCTGGCTACACCTTC	CASSPGAGYTF
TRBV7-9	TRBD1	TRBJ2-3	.	TGTGCCACCGAGGGGGCTAGCACAGATACGCAGTATTTT	CATEGASTDTQYF
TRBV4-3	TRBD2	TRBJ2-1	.	TGCGCCAGCAGTCAGACTAGCGGGCCGGCGGGGAATGAGCAGTTCTTC	CASSQTSGPAGNEQFF
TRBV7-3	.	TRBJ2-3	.	TGTGCCAGCAGCTTAAATCCCACAGATACGCAGTATTTT	CASSLNPTDTQYF
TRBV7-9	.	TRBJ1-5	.	TGTGCCAGCAGCCCTAGTAATAGTCAGCCCCAGCATTTT	CASSPSNSQPQHF
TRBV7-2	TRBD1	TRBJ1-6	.	TGTGCCAGCAGCTCAGGGGGAAGCTCACCCCTCCACTTT	CASSSGGSSPLHF
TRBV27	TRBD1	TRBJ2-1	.	TGTGCCAGCAGCTTGGACAGGAGCAATGAGCAGTTCTTC	CASSLDRSNEQFF
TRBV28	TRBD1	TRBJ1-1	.	TGTGCCACTATTTCGGGACAGGGGGCCGCTGAAGCTTTCTTT	CATISGQGAAEAFF
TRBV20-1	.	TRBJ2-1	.	TGCAGTGCTAGCCAGAACTCCGGAGTTGAGCAGTTCTTC	CSASQNSGVEQFF
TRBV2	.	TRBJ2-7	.	TGTGCCAGCAGTGAGGGCAAGGGCTACGAGCAGTACTTC	CASSEGKGYEQYF
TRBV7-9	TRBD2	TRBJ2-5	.	TGTGCCAGCAGCTTAGTGCTAGCGGGACAAGAGACCCAGTACTTC	CASSLVLAGQETQYF
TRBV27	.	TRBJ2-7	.	TGTGCCAGCAGTACCTGGGACCGTCTTGGGTACGAGCAGTACTTC	CASSTWDRLGYEQYF
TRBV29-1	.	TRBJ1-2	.	TGCAGCGTTGAAGACCCACCAGAGATGGGCTACACCTTC	CSVEDPPEMGYTF
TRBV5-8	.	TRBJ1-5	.	TGTGCCAGCAGCTCACCGAATCAGCCCCAGCATTTT	CASSSPNQPQHF
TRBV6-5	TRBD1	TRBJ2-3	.	TGTGCCAGCACCCTAACAGGGGGCTACACAGATACGCAGTATTTT	CASTLTGGYTDTQYF
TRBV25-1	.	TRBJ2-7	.	TGTGCCAGCACCCTAGGGATTGGACTACATTACGAGCAGTACTTC	CASTLGIGLHYEQYF
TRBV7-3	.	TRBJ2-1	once	TGTGCCAGCAGCTTAACGTGGAGACGGAGCTCCTACAATGAGCAGTTCTTC	CASSLTWRRSSYNEQFF
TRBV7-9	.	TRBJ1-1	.	TGTGCCAGCAGCCCGATGCCCGGCACTGAAGCTTTCTTT	CASSPMPGTEAFF
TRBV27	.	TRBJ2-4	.	TGTGCCAGCGGGGACGGTCGACGGGTTCAGTACTTC	CASGDGRRVQYF
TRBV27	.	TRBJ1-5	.	TGTGCCAGCAGTTTTGATCCTGGTCAGCCCCAGCATTTT	CASSFDPGQPQHF
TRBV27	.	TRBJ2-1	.	TGTGCCAGCAGTTCAGCCGGGGGGCCCGAGTTCTTC	CASSSAGGPEFF
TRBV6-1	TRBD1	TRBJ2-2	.	TGTGCCAGCAGTGCGTCCCGGGACAGGGCATTGACCGGGGAGCTGTTTTTT	CASSASRDRALTGELFF
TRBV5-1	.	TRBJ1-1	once	TGCGCCAGCAGCTTGGAGTGCAGGGTCATGAACACTGAAGCTTTCTTT	CASSLECRVMNTEAFF
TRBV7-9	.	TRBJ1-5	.	TGTGCCAGCGGCTCCCCAGGGGACAGCAATCAGCCCCAGCATTTT	CASGSPGDSNQPQHF